This section outlines one T cell receptor beta chain sequence together with its context. Original methodology: Scientists estimated how many nucleated cells there were by amplifying reference gene primers. The data were produced by immunoSEQ multiplex PCR, yet TCRdb's version contains in-frame clones alone and is incomplete. V and J calls and clone size come straight from that table; D and trimming were deduced from the DNA. The sample yields approximately 52,000 clones, approximately 90% seen once. These data come from a study of blood T cell repertoires in COVID-19. Study-level background: Sources were T cells, B-cell-depleted T cells, or PBMCs; the material itself was cDNA or gDNA.

The clonotype comes from a man over 45 with acute or convalescent COVID-19. The sequenced sample was peripheral blood.

The CDR3 nucleotides read TGCGCCAGCAGCGTACAGGGGATCAGCTCCTACGAGCAGTACTTC. It is translated as CASSVQGISSYEQYF. This sequence joins TRBV5-1 and TRBJ2-7, with 7 bases lining up with TRBD1. This CDR3 spans 15 amino acids. V was clipped by 4 bases and J by 0 bases; unmatched bases: 7. Per the germline V gene, CDR1 is SGHRS and CDR2 is YFSETQ.